Listed below are T cell receptor beta chains from one sample, sequenced in a study of Graves' ophthalmopathy and Graves' hyperthyroidism. Each CDR3 protein gets one entry after TCRdb re-called the multiplex PCR reads with MiXCR. This sample carries a few hundred thousand distinct CDR3 sequences, about a sixth of them seen once, and the ten largest clones take 2.4%. Source material: peripheral blood. These receptors came from an adult woman with stable Graves' hyperthyroidism. Each CDR3 is given with its conserved first and last residue. The D gene is left open where the match is weak. Some rows have no size entry. The others give once, few or many, or a class for an expanded clone.

size	D	V	J	DNA	CDR3
NA	TRBD2	TRBV7-3	TRBJ2-1	TGTGCCAGCAGCTTAGGAGGACTAGCGTCCTACAATGAGCAGTTCTTC	CASSLGGLASYNEQFF
many	TRBD2	TRBV29-1	TRBJ2-7	TGCAGCGTAGTGGGACTAGCTTCCTACGAGCAGTACTTC	CSVVGLASYEQYF
many	NA	TRBV29-1	TRBJ1-2	TGCAGCGTTGGTGAGCTATATGGCTACACCTTC	CSVGELYGYTF
many	NA	TRBV6-5	TRBJ2-7	TGTGCCAGCAGTTACGGTCCGGGGTTGGAGCAGTACTTC	CASSYGPGLEQYF
many	TRBD2	TRBV19	TRBJ2-2	TGTGCCAGTAGCGCCTATTTGCTAGCGGCCTATACCGGGGAGCTGTTTTTT	CASSAYLLAAYTGELFF
NA	TRBD1	TRBV7-9	TRBJ1-5	TGTGCCAGCAGCAATACAGGGGGCAGCCAGCCCCAGCATTTT	CASSNTGGSQPQHF
many	NA	TRBV12-3/TRBV12-4	TRBJ2-6	TGTGCCAGCAGTTTGAGGGGTGGTGGGGCCAACGTCCTGACTTTC	CASSLRGGGANVLTF
few	NA	TRBV9	TRBJ2-2	TGTGCCAGCAGCGCCAGAGGACGGCCAACGAACACCGGGGAGCTGTTTTTT	CASSARGRPTNTGELFF
many	NA	TRBV6-2/TRBV6-3	TRBJ2-5	TGTGCCAGCAGTCTGTCGGCGGTACAAGAGACCCAGTACTTC	CASSLSAVQETQYF
many	TRBD1	TRBV12-3/TRBV12-4	TRBJ2-4	TGTGCCAGCAGTTTAGGTTGGGGCCTAGGGGGCCTGCGAAACATTCAGTACTTC	CASSLGWGLGGLRNIQYF
many	TRBD1	TRBV28	TRBJ1-2	TGTGCCAGCAGTCTTGGACAGGGGGGCTACACCTTC	CASSLGQGGYTF
many	NA	TRBV27	TRBJ1-1	TGTGCCAGCAGTTTTTCAAGACAGGATAACACTGAAGCTTTCTTT	CASSFSRQDNTEAFF
NA	NA	TRBV28	TRBJ2-3	TGTGCCAGCAGTTTTCTCGTCAGGGCAGCGCAGTATTTT	CASSFLVRAAQYF
many	NA	TRBV12-3/TRBV12-4	TRBJ2-4	TGTGCCAGCAGTTTTTCAGGGATCGGCATTCAGTACTTC	CASSFSGIGIQYF
many	NA	TRBV5-1	TRBJ2-4	TGCGCCAGCAGCCGTAGTCCGGGACACACCACCGAAAACATTCAGTACTTC	CASSRSPGHTTENIQYF
NA	TRBD2	TRBV2	TRBJ2-7	TGTGCCTGCAGTCCGAGCGGGAGATCCTACGAGCAGTACTTC	CACSPSGRSYEQYF
many	TRBD1	TRBV18	TRBJ1-2	TGTGCCAGCTCAAAACAGGGGGCGCTTAGTGGCTACACCTTC	CASSKQGALSGYTF
many	NA	TRBV2	TRBJ2-5	TGTGCCAGCACCCGGGTCCACCAAGAGACCCAGTACTTC	CASTRVHQETQYF
many	TRBD2	TRBV5-1	TRBJ2-5	TGCGCCAGCAGCGACGTACTAGGGACTAGCGGGAACCAAGAGACCCAGTACTTC	CASSDVLGTSGNQETQYF
once	TRBD1	TRBV6-2/TRBV6-3	TRBJ1-1	TGTGCCAGCAGTTACGTGACGACAGGGGGCCGGGCTGAAGCTTTCTTT	CASSYVTTGGRAEAFF
NA	TRBD1	TRBV7-9	TRBJ1-2	TGTGCCAGCAGCTTGAGTGACAGGGGGGGAGAAGGCTACACCTTC	CASSLSDRGGEGYTF
many	NA	TRBV5-1	TRBJ1-2	TGCGCCAGCAGCTTCAGCAGGGAAGGCTATGGCTACACCTTC	CASSFSREGYGYTF
many	TRBD1	TRBV10-2	TRBJ1-1	TGCGCCAGCAGCCGACAGGGCCTAGGCACTGAAGCTTTCTTT	CASSRQGLGTEAFF
many	NA	TRBV7-2	TRBJ2-2	TGTGCCAGCCGTGCCGGGCTAGGGAACACCGGGGAGCTGTTTTTT	CASRAGLGNTGELFF
many	TRBD1	TRBV29-1	TRBJ2-7	TGCAGCGTTGCCATCTTCGACAGGGGATACGAGCAGTACTTC	CSVAIFDRGYEQYF
many	NA	TRBV7-2	TRBJ2-5	TGTGCCAGCAGCAACCGGGACGTCCCAGAGACCCAGTACTTC	CASSNRDVPETQYF
few	NA	TRBV6-5	TRBJ2-1	TGTGCCAGCAGTTACTCCTCGGGGGACTACAATGAGCAGTTCTTC	CASSYSSGDYNEQFF
many	NA	TRBV12-3/TRBV12-4	TRBJ2-2	TGTGCCAGCAACCAGGACCGCACCGGGGAGCTGTTTTTT	CASNQDRTGELFF
many	NA	TRBV20-1	TRBJ1-3	TGCAGTGCCATAAGGGACTCTGGAAACACCATATATTTT	CSAIRDSGNTIYF
many	NA	TRBV19	TRBJ1-5	TGTGCCAGTAGTACCGGGGCGGTGTATAGCAATCAGCCCCAGCATTTT	CASSTGAVYSNQPQHF
many	NA	TRBV28	TRBJ2-7	TGTGCCAGCAGCCGGGACCGGGGGGCCTCCTACGAGCAGTACTTC	CASSRDRGASYEQYF
many	TRBD2	TRBV7-3	TRBJ2-7	TGTGCCAGCAGCCTGACTAGCGGCGACGAGCAGTACTTC	CASSLTSGDEQYF
many	NA	TRBV29-1	TRBJ1-5	TGCAGCGTTTCCGGGGGCGGCAATCAGCCCCAGCATTTT	CSVSGGGNQPQHF
many	NA	TRBV9	TRBJ2-5	TGTGCCAGCAGCCAGGGAGTAAACCAAGAGACCCAGTACTTC	CASSQGVNQETQYF
few	TRBD2	TRBV27	TRBJ2-7	TGTGCCAGCAGGCCGGGACTAGCGGAGTCCTACGAGCAGTACTTC	CASRPGLAESYEQYF
NA	NA	TRBV7-6	TRBJ2-6	TGTGCCAGCAGCTTAGTTCTAGCCCCGCTCGCTGGGGCCAACGTCCTGACTTTC	CASSLVLAPLAGANVLTF
NA	NA	TRBV6-2/TRBV6-3	TRBJ1-6	TGTGCCAGCAGCCCCATCTTGCTGACGACCGAAAGCTATAATTCACCCCTCCACTTT	CASSPILLTTESYNSPLHF
many	TRBD1	TRBV5-1	TRBJ1-6	TGCGCCAGCAGCTTGGGGGGACAGGGGACAAGTTCACCCCTCCACTTT	CASSLGGQGTSSPLHF
many	NA	TRBV12-3/TRBV12-4	TRBJ2-5	TGTGCCAGCAGTCCCGGAGGGGGAGAAGAGACCCAGTACTTC	CASSPGGGEETQYF
NA	NA	TRBV4-1	TRBJ2-2	TGCGCCAGCAGCCAAGTTAGTTGGACCCATGAGAACACCGGGGAGCTGTTTTTT	CASSQVSWTHENTGELFF
many	TRBD2	TRBV9	TRBJ2-5	TGTGCCAGCAGCAAGGGACTAGCGGAGACGGAGTACCAAGAGACCCAGTACTTC	CASSKGLAETEYQETQYF
many	NA	TRBV29-1	TRBJ2-7	TGCAGCGTTGTCCCGGACGGACACTACGAGCAGTACTTC	CSVVPDGHYEQYF
many	NA	TRBV20-1	TRBJ2-2	TGCAGTGTGGCAGCTTCGAAGAGTGGGGGCGGGGAGCTGTTTTTT	CSVAASKSGGGELFF
many	NA	TRBV7-8	TRBJ2-7	TGTGCCAGCAGCCCCAGGACACGGAGCTCCTACGAGCAGTACTTC	CASSPRTRSSYEQYF
many	TRBD1	TRBV9	TRBJ2-7	TGTGCCAGCAGCGGACAGGGCCAGCAGTACTTC	CASSGQGQQYF